This TCR beta chain comes out of a study of shared clonotypes between healthy human individuals. Study outcomes and limitations: Against clonotypes common to all four donors, non-shared ones had lower generation probabilities. Estimated clonotype richness was generally higher in naive than memory subsets.

CDR1 and CDR2 (germline): LGHNA, YSLEER. V trimming: 4 bases; J trimming: 6 bases; junction bases outside the gene matches: 2. CDR3 length: 15 amino acids. Terminally differentiated effector memory CD45RA+ cells were excluded by CCR7 positive selection of CD45RO-negative cells. The assay was run at deep level. Here immunoSEQ multiplex PCR was the method, and the copy in TCRdb shows in-frame clones only, minus some. The sample consists of about 680,000 clones, about 91% of them appearing once. Concerning this clone: What it binds is unknown. The sample holds other DNA sequences that translate to the same CDR3.

Source material: naive CD8+ T cells sorted from blood. V and J are TRBV4-3 and TRBJ2-2; 13 nucleotides align to TRBD2. This TCR was recovered from a young man in good health. CDR3 DNA sequence: TGCGCCAGCAGCCCCACTAGCGGGAGGGCCGGGGAGCTGTTTTTT. Its translation is CASSPTSGRAGELFF.